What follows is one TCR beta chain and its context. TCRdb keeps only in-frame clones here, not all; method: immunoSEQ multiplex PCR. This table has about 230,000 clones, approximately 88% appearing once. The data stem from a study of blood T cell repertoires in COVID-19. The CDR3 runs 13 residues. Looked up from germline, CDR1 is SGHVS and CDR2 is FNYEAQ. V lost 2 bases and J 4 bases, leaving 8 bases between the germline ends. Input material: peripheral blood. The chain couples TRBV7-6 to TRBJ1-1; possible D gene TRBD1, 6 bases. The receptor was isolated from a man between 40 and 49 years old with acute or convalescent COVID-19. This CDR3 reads CASSLTGSTEAFF. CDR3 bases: TGTGCCAGCAGCTTAACAGGGAGCACTGAAGCTTTCTTT.